This T cell receptor beta chain was captured by sequencing in a study of OX40 agonist ivuxolimab in advanced cancers. Germline V gene lookup returns CDR1 LNHDA and CDR2 SQIVND (reference sequence). The CDR3 has 13 residues. V gave up 6 bases and J gave up 5 bases, with 13 bases separating them. The assay was immunoSEQ multiplex PCR, and TCRdb's table has in-frame clones only and misses some. The data contain around 75,000 clones, around nine tenths of them singletons. People who had autoimmune disease history or systemic immunosuppression were excluded. In the case of this clone: Its antigen is as yet unknown.

Study-wide results and limits: Some nonresponders additionally presented with little normalized T-cell clonal expansion. On average, a greater number of expanded clones characterised CD8+ T cells relative to CD4+. Partial responders treated at 0.1-3.0 mg/kg exhibited clonal expansion among the lowest measured.

The chain combines TRBV19 with TRBJ1-2; no definite D call. The sequence came from an adult with an advanced solid tumor such as melanoma, head and neck, liver or kidney cancer. This sample comprised CD4+ or CD8+ T cells sorted from blood, obtained in a trial of the OX40 agonist ivuxolimab. The CDR3 region has the DNA TGTGCCAGTAGCTTTGGAGGGAGGTATGGCTACACCTTC. This translates into CASSFGGRYGYTF.